Listed here is a single T cell receptor (beta chain). In the source study's methods: Estimates of nucleated cell counts were drawn from the amplification of reference gene primers. The repertoire was sequenced with immunoSEQ multiplex PCR; TCRdb's copy has only in-frame clones and lacks some. The V and J calls and the clone size are those of that table, but D and trimming were determined from the DNA. The table records tens of thousands of clones, 85% to 90% of them present only once. CDR1 GTSNPN and CDR2 SVGIG come from the germline V gene (reference sequence). The V and J ends lost 2 bases and 3 bases respectively, with 20 bases between them. This CDR3 is 17 amino acids long. The sample originates from a study of blood T cell repertoires in COVID-19. About the research overall: Nucleic acid was either cDNA or gDNA, and it came from T cells, B-cell-depleted T cells, or PBMCs.

The TCR comes from a human donor with active COVID-19. The donor label of this sample is uncertain. The rearrangement links TRBV30 to TRBJ1-3, with D possibly matching TRBD1 (5 bases). Sequenced sample: peripheral blood. CDR3 in amino acids: CAWSWEGAGSGGNTIYF. CDR3 DNA: TGTGCCTGGAGTTGGGAAGGGGCAGGGTCAGGTGGAAACACCATATATTTT.